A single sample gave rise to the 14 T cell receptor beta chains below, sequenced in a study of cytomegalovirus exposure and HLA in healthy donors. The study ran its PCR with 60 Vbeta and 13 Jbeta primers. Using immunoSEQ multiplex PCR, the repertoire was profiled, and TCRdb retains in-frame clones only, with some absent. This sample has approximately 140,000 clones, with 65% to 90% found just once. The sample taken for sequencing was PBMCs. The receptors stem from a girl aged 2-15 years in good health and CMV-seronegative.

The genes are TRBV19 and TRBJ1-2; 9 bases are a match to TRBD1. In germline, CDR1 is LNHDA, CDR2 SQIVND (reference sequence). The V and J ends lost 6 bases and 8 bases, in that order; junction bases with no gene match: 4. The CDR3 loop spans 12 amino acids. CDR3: CASSTGGSGYTF. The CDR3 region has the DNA TGTGCCAGTAGCACAGGGGGCAGCGGCTACACCTTC.

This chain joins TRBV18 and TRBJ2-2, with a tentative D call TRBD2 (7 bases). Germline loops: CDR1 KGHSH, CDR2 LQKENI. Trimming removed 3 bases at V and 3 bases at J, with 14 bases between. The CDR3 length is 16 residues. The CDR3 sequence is CASSPEAGADTGELFF. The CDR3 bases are TGTGCCAGCTCACCCGAGGCGGGGGCCGACACCGGGGAGCTGTTTTTT.

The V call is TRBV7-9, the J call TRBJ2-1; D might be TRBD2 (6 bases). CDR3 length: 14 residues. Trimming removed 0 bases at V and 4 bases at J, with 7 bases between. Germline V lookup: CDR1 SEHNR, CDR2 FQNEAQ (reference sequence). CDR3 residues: CASSLAGTYNEQFF. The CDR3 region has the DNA TGTGCCAGCAGCTTAGCTGGGACTTACAATGAGCAGTTCTTC. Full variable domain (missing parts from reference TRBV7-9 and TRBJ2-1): DTGVSQNPRHKITKRGQNVTFRCDPISEHNRLYWYRQTLGQGPEFLTYFQNEAQLEKSRLLSDRFSAERPKGSFSTLEIQRTEQGDSAMYLCASSLAGTYNEQFFGPGTRLTVL.

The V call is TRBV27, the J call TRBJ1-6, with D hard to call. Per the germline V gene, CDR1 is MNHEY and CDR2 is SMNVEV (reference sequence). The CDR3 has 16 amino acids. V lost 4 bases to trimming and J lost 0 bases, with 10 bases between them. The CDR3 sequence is CASSSGTSSYNSPLHF. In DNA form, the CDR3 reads TGTGCCAGCAGTTCTGGCACAAGCTCCTATAATTCACCCCTCCACTTT.

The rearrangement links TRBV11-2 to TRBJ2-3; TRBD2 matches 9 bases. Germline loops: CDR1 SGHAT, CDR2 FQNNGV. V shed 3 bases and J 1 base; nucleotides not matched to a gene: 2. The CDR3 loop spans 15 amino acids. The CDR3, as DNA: TGTGCCAGCAGCTTGATAGCGGGAGGCACAGATACGCAGTATTTT. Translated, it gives CASSLIAGGTDTQYF.

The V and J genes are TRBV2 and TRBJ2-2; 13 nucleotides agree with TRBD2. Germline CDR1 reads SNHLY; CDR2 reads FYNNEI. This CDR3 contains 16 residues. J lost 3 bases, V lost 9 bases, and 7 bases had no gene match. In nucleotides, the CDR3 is TGTGCCAGAGAAGGACTAGCGGGAGATCACACCGGGGAGCTGTTTTTT. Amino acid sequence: CAREGLAGDHTGELFF.

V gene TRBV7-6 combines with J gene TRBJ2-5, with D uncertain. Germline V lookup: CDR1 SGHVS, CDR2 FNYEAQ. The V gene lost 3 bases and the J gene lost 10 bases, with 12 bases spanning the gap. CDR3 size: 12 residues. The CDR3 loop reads CASSFPMGRQYF. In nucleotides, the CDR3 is TGTGCCAGCAGCTTCCCGATGGGCCGCCAGTACTTC.

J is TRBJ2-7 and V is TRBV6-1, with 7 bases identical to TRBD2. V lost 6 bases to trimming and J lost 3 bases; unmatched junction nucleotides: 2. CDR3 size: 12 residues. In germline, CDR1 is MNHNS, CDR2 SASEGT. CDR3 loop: CASSWTSYEQYF. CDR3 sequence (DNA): TGTGCCAGCAGCTGGACTAGCTACGAGCAGTACTTC.

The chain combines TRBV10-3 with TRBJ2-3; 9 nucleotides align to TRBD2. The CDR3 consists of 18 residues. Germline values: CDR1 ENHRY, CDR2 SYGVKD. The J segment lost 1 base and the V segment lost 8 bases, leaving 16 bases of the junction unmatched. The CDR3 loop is CAISSGAGGPKGTDTQYF. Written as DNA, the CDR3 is TGTGCCATCTCATCCGGAGCGGGAGGCCCAAAGGGCACAGATACGCAGTATTTT.

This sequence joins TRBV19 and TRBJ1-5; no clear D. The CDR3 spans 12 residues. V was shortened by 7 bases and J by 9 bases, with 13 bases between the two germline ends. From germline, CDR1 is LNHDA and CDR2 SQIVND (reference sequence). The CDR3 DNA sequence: TGTGCCAGTAATGTGATGGGAGGGCCCCAGCATTTT. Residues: CASNVMGGPQHF.

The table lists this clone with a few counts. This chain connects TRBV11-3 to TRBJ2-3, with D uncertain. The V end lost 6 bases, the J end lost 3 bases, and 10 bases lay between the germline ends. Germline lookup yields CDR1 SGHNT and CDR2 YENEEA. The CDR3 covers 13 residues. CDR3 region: CASSYLVTDTQYF. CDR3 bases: TGTGCCAGCAGTTATCTAGTGACAGATACGCAGTATTTT.

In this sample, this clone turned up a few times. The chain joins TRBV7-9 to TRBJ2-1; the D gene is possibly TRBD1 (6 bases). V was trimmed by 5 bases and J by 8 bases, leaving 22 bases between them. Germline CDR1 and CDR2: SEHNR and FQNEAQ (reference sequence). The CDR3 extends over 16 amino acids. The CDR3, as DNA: TGTGCCAGCAGCCAAGCACCGGGCAGGGGTAGCGATGAGCAGTTCTTC. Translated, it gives CASSQAPGRGSDEQFF.

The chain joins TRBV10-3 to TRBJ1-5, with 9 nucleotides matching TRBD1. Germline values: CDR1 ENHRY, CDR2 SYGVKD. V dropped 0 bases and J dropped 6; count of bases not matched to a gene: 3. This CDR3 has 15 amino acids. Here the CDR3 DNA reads TGTGCCATCAGTGAGTCGAACAGGGGGCTTCAGCCCCAGCATTTT. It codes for CAISESNRGLQPQHF.

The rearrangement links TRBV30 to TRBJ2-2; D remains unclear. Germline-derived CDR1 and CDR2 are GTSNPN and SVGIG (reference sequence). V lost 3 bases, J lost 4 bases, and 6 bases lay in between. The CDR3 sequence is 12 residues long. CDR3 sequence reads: CAWSYATGELFF. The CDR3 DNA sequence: TGTGCCTGGAGCTACGCCACCGGGGAGCTGTTTTTT.